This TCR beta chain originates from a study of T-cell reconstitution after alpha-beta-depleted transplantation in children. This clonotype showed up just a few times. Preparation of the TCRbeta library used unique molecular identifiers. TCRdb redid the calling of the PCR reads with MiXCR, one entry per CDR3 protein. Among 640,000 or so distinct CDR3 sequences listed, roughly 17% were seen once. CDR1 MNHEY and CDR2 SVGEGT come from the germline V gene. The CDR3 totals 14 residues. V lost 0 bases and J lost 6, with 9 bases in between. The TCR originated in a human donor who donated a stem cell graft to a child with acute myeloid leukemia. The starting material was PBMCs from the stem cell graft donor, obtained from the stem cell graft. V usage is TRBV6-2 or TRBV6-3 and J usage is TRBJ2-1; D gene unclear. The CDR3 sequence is CASSYSRSFNEQFF. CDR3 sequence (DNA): TGTGCCAGCAGTTACTCGAGGTCATTCAATGAGCAGTTCTTC.